The 19 T cell receptor beta chains listed next were all sequenced from one sample in a study of cytomegalovirus exposure and HLA in healthy donors. PCR amplification relied on 60 Vbeta primers (plus 13 Jbeta primers). The repertoire was sequenced with immunoSEQ multiplex PCR; TCRdb's copy has only in-frame clones and lacks some. Of approximately 210,000 clones in the sample, roughly 80% were seen once. The sequencing input was PBMCs. The origin of the receptors is a man in his forties in good health and CMV-seropositive.

The chain is built from TRBV6-5 and TRBJ1-5, with D possibly matching TRBD1 (6 bases). Trimming stripped 5 bases from V and 0 bases from J, with 11 bases between. Germline V gene sequence: CDR1 MNHEY, CDR2 SVGAGI. The CDR3 has 15 amino acids. CDR3 bases: TGTGCCAGCAGTGCCTCAGGGGCTAGCAATCAGCCCCAGCATTTT. Encoded protein: CASSASGASNQPQHF.

The V and J genes are TRBV7-2 and TRBJ2-7, with D perhaps matching TRBD2 (5 bases). This CDR3 spans 12 amino acids. Per germline, CDR1 SGHTA and CDR2 FQGNSA. The V gene lost 3 bases and the J gene lost 6 bases, with 9 bases spanning the gap. The chain's CDR3 is CASSFGSGEQYF. The DNA for the CDR3 is TGTGCCAGCAGCTTCGGCAGCGGCGAGCAGTACTTC.

This clone has only one observation. This chain joins TRBV5-1 and TRBJ2-7; D might be TRBD1 (6 bases). This CDR3 contains 12 residues. The germline CDR1 and CDR2 sequences are SGHRS and YFSETQ. V lost 5 bases and J lost 0, with 6 bases in between. As DNA, the CDR3 is TGCGCCAGCAGGGGGGCCTCCTACGAGCAGTACTTC. Its protein is CASRGASYEQYF.

This clone has just one count. The chain is built from TRBV10-1 and TRBJ2-7, with 9 bases fitting TRBD1. Germline CDR1 reads WNHNN; CDR2 reads SYGVQD (reference sequence). Losses at the gene ends were 5 bases for V and 2 bases for J; bases not matched to a gene: 4. The CDR3 is made up of 14 amino acids. The DNA for the CDR3 is TGCGCCAGCAGTACGGGACAGGGCACCTACGAGCAGTACGTC. Amino acid sequence: CASSTGQGTYEQYV.

The CDR3 DNA follows: TGTGCCAGCAGCCACCCCCCGGGACTAGAAACGGCCCAGTACTTC. Its translation: CASSHPPGLETAQYF. The chain recombines TRBV14 with TRBJ2-5, with 8 bases that match TRBD2. Germline-derived CDR1 and CDR2 are SGHDN and FVKESK. Germline trimming cut 3 bases from V and 9 bases from J; bases unmatched to any gene: 12. The CDR3 sequence is 15 residues long.

This clone was observed a few times. The chain couples TRBV19 to TRBJ1-1; no reliable D call. CDR1 LNHDA and CDR2 SQIVND come from the germline V gene (reference sequence). The CDR3 has 14 residues. Trimming took 7 bases from V and 3 from J, leaving 15 bases between them. Here the CDR3 DNA reads TGTGCCAGTACCCCCGACCAGGATTACACTGAAGCTTTCTTT. The encoded protein is CASTPDQDYTEAFF.

This sequence joins TRBV12-5 and TRBJ2-7, with D maybe TRBD2 (6 bases). Germline V lookup: CDR1 LGHNT, CDR2 FRNRAP. The CDR3 totals 14 residues. Trimming pared 2 bases from V and 2 bases from J, leaving 10 bases between. CDR3 nucleotide sequence: TGTGCTAGTGGTTTGAGTGGCGGGACCTACGAGCAGTACTTC. Protein: CASGLSGGTYEQYF.

This clone was seen a handful of times. The chain links TRBV2 to TRBJ2-7, with 10 bases matching TRBD2. The germline CDR1 and CDR2 sequences are SNHLY and FYNNEI. Trimming at V came to 8 bases and at J to 3 bases, leaving 4 bases not matched to a gene. The CDR3 sequence is 13 residues long. The CDR3 DNA reads TGTGCCAGCCTAGCTAGCGGGAGCTACGAGCAGTACTTC. It is translated as CASLASGSYEQYF.

This clone was picked up one time. The gene calls are TRBV19 and TRBJ1-5; D perhaps matches TRBD1 (5 bases). Trimming stripped 7 bases from V and 4 bases from J, with 8 bases between. Germline V gives CDR1 LNHDA, CDR2 SQIVND (reference sequence). This CDR3 is 12 amino acids long. CDR3 amino acids: CASNRWNQPQHF. DNA for the CDR3: TGTGCCAGTAACAGGTGGAATCAGCCCCAGCATTTT.

The chain recombines TRBV11-1 with TRBJ2-7, with D tentatively TRBD2 (7 bases). V lost 5 bases, J lost 3 bases, and 17 bases lay in between. CDR3 length: 15 residues. Germline V gives CDR1 SGHAT, CDR2 FQDESV (reference sequence). The DNA for the CDR3 is TGTGCCAGCAGCCCAGGGGCCGGACTAGGCTACGAGCAGTACGTC. This gives the protein CASSPGAGLGYEQYV.

Here the CDR3 reads CASVPQGASTDTQYF. The CDR3 nucleotides read TGTGCCAGCGTTCCGCAGGGGGCAAGCACAGATACGCAGTATTTT. The J gene is TRBJ2-3, the V gene TRBV6-5, with 8 nucleotides matching TRBD1. Germline V gene lookup returns CDR1 MNHEY and CDR2 SVGAGI. The CDR3 runs 15 residues. Unmatched junction bases numbered 7, after V lost 8 bases and J lost 0 bases.

V and J are TRBV19 and TRBJ2-4; 11 bases map to TRBD2. V lost 5 bases to trimming and J lost 0 bases; unmatched junction nucleotides: 6. The CDR3 length is 17 residues. CDR1 is LNHDA and CDR2 is SQIVND in the germline V gene (reference sequence). CDR3: CASSLRGTSGAKNIQYF. CDR3 nucleotides: TGTGCCAGTAGTCTCCGGGGGACTAGCGGAGCCAAAAACATTCAGTACTTC.

The V and J genes are TRBV15 and TRBJ1-2, with TRBD1 matching 11 bases. Germline trimming cut 8 bases from V and 8 bases from J; bases unmatched to any gene: 10. The CDR3 covers 14 residues. Per the germline V gene, CDR1 is LNHNV and CDR2 is YYDKDF (reference sequence). CDR3 sequence (DNA): TGTGCCACCTCCGCAGGACAGGGGGCGGCCGGCTACACCTTC. This sequence encodes CATSAGQGAAGYTF.

This chain connects TRBV9 to TRBJ1-1, with D uncertain. This CDR3 comprises 14 residues. Germline V lookup: CDR1 SGDLS, CDR2 YYNGEE. The V end was cut by 4 bases, the J end by 0 bases, with 10 bases between. CDR3 loop: CASSLYSLNTEAFF. DNA of the CDR3: TGTGCCAGCAGCCTATACAGTCTGAACACTGAAGCTTTCTTT.

V usage is TRBV5-1 and J usage is TRBJ1-2; maybe TRBD1 (6 bases). The CDR3 totals 14 residues. Germline CDR1 reads SGHRS; CDR2 reads YFSETQ. The V end lost 4 bases, the J end lost 2 bases, and 12 bases lay between the germline ends. Here the CDR3 reads CASSLRDTNYGYTF. Written as DNA, the CDR3 is TGCGCCAGCAGCCTGAGGGACACCAACTATGGCTACACCTTC.

The chain has TRBV27 and TRBJ1-1; D possibly corresponds to TRBD1 (6 bases). CDR1 and CDR2 from the germline V gene are MNHEY and SMNVEV (reference sequence). The V gene lost 5 bases and the J gene lost 0 bases, with 10 bases spanning the gap. CDR3 length: 14 amino acids. DNA for the CDR3: TGTGCCAGCAGTCCCCAGGGGTTGAACACTGAAGCTTTCTTT. This encodes CASSPQGLNTEAFF.

This clone has only one observation. The chain recombines TRBV7-9 with TRBJ1-3; D call uncertain. Trimming took off 5 bases at V and 5 bases at J, with 13 bases between the two ends. The CDR3 length is 14 residues. Germline V gives CDR1 SEHNR, CDR2 FQNEAQ (reference sequence). In DNA form, the CDR3 reads TGTGCCAGCAGCCCACGGGGTCCTAGAAACACCATATATTTT. Translated: CASSPRGPRNTIYF.

CDR3 protein: CASSHGRGDEKLFF. The CDR3 nucleotides read TGCGCCAGCAGCCACGGACGGGGTGATGAAAAACTGTTTTTT. The chain is built from TRBV4-1 and TRBJ1-4; no definite D call. The CDR3 extends over 14 amino acids. Germline CDR1 and CDR2: MGHRA and YSYEKL. V lost 3 bases and J lost 6, with 11 bases in between.

The chain joins TRBV19 to TRBJ1-2; no definite D call. V was shortened by 1 base and J by 3 bases, with 12 bases between the two germline ends. This CDR3 region has 15 residues. From germline, CDR1 is LNHDA and CDR2 SQIVND (reference sequence). In nucleotides, the CDR3 is TGTGCCAGTAGTATAGGCGGCCTACCCGACTATGGCTACACCTTC. This translates into CASSIGGLPDYGYTF.